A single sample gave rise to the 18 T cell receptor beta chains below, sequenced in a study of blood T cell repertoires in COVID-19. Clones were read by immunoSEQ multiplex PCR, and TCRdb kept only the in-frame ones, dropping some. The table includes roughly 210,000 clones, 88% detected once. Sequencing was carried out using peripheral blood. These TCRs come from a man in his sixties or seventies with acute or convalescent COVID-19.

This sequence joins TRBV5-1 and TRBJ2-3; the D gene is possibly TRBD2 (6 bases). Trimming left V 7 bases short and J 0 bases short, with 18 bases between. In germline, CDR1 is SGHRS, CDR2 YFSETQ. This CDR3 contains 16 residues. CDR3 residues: CASSSGHVYSTDTQYF. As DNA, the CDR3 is TGCGCCAGCTCCAGCGGGCATGTTTATAGCACAGATACGCAGTATTTT. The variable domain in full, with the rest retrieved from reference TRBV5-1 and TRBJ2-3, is KAGVTQTPRYLIKTRGQQVTLSCSPISGHRSVSWYQQTPGQGLQFLFEYFSETQRNKGNFPGRFSGRQFSNSRSEMNVSTLELGDSALYLCASSSGHVYSTDTQYFGPGTRLTVL.

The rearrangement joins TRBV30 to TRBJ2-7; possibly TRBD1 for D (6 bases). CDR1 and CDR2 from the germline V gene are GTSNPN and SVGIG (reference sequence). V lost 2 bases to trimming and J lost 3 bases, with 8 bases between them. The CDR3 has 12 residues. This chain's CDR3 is CAWSLQGYEQYF. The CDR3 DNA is TGTGCCTGGAGTTTACAGGGCTACGAGCAGTACTTC.

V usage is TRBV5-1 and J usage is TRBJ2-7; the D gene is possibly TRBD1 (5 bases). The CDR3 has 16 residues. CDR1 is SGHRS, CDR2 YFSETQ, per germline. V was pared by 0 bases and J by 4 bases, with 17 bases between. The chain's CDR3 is CASSLALGRDGYEQYF. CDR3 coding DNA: TGCGCCAGCAGCTTGGCCTTGGGCAGGGATGGTTACGAGCAGTACTTC.

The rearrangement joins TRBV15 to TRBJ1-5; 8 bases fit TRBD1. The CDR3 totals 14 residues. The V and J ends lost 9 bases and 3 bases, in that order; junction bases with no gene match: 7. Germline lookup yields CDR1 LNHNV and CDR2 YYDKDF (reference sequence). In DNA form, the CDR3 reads TGTGCCACAAGAGGACAGGGTTCCAATCAGCCCCAGCATTTT. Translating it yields CATRGQGSNQPQHF.

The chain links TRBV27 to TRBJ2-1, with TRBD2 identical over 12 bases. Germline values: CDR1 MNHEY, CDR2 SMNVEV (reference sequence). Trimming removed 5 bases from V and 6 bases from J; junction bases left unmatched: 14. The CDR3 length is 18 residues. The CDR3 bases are TGTGCCAGCAGTAAGACTAGCGGGAGTCTGGTCTACCTCAATGAGCAGTTCTTC. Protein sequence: CASSKTSGSLVYLNEQFF.

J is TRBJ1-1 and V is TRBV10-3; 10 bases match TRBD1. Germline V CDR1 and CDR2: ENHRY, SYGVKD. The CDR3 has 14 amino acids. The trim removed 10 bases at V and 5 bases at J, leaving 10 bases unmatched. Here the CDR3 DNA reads TGTGCCACAAGGGGACAGGGGATCGCGACTGAAGCTTTCTTT. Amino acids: CATRGQGIATEAFF.

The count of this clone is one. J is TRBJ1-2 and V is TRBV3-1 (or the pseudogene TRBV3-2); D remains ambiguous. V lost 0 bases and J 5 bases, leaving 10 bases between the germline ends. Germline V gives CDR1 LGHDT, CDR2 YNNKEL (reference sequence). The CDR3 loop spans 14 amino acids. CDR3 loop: CASSQDSTAYGYTF. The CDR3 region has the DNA TGTGCCAGCAGCCAAGATTCCACAGCTTATGGCTACACCTTC.

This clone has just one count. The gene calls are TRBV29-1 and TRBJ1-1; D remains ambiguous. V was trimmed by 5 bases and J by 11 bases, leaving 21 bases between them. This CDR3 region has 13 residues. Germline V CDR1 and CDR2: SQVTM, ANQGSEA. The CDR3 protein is CSVRSGAGRMAFF. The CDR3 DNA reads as TGCAGCGTTAGGTCCGGAGCGGGTCGGATGGCTTTCTTT.

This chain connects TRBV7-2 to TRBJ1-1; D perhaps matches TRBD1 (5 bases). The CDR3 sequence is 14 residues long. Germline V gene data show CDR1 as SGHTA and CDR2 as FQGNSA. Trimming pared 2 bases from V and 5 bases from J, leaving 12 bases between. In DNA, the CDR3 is TGTGCCAGCAGCTTACAATGGGGGGGAACTGAAGCTTTCTTT. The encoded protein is CASSLQWGGTEAFF. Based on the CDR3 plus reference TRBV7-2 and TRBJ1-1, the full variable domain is GAGVSQSPSNKVTEKGKDVELRCDPISGHTALYWYRQSLGQGLEFLIYFQGNSAPDKSGLPSDRFSAERTGGSVSTLTIQRTQQEDSAVYLCASSLQWGGTEAFFGQGTRLTVV.

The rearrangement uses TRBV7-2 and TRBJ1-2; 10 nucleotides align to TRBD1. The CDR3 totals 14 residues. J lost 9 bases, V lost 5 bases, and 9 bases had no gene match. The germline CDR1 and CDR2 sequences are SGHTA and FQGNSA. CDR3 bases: TGTGCCAGCAGCCCGTCCCGGGACAGGGGACGCTACACCTTC. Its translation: CASSPSRDRGRYTF.

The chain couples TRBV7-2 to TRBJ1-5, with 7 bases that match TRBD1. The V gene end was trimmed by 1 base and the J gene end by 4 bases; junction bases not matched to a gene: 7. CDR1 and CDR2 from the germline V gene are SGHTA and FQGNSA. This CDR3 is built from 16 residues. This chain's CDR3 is CASSLEAGGRNQPQHF. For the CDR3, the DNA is TGTGCCAGCAGCTTAGAAGCAGGGGGAAGGAATCAGCCCCAGCATTTT.

CDR3 nucleotides: TGCGCCAGCAGCCCAAAGGGGTACGGGACAGGGGCCTACGAGCAGTACTTC. This encodes CASSPKGYGTGAYEQYF. The chain combines TRBV5-1 with TRBJ2-7; 10 bases fit TRBD1. The V segment lost 4 bases and the J segment 2 bases; nucleotides outside the gene matches: 12. The germline V gene encodes CDR1 SGHRS and CDR2 YFSETQ. The CDR3 contains 17 residues.

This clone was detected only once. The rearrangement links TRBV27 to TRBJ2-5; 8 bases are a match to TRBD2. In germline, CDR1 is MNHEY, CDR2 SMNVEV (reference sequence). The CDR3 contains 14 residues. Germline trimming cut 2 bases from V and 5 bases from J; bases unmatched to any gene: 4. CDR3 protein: CASSLAGGRETQYF. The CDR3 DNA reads TGTGCCAGCAGTTTAGCGGGAGGTCGGGAGACCCAGTACTTC.

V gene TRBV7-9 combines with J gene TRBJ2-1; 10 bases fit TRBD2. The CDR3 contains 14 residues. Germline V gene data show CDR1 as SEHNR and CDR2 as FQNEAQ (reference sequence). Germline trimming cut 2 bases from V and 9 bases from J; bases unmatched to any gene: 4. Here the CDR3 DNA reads TGTGCCAGCAGCTTACTAGCGGGAGATTCTGAGCAGTTCTTC. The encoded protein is CASSLLAGDSEQFF.

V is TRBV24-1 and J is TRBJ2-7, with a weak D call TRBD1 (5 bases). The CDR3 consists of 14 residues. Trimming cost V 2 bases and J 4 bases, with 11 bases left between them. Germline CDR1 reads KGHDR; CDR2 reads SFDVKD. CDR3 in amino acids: CATSDSGKGYEQYF. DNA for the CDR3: TGTGCCACCAGTGATTCGGGTAAGGGGTACGAGCAGTACTTC.

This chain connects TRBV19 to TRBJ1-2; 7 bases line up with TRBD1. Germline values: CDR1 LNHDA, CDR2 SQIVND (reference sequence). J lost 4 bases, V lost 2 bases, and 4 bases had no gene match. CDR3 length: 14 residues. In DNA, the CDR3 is TGTGCCAGTAGTATACCCTGGGACAGCTATGGCTACACCTTC. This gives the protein CASSIPWDSYGYTF.

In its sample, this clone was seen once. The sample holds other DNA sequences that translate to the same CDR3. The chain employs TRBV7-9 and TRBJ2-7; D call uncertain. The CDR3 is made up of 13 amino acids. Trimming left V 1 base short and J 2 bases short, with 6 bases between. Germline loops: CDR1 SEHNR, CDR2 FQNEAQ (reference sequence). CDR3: CASSLVAAYEQYF. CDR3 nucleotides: TGTGCCAGCAGCTTAGTGGCAGCCTACGAGCAGTACTTC.

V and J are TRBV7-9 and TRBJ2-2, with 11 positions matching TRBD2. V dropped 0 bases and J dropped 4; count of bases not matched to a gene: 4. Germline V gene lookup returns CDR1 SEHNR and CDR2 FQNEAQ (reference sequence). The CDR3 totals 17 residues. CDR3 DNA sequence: TGTGCCAGCAGCTTAGCAGGACTAGCGGGTAGCACCGGGGAGCTGTTTTTT. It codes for CASSLAGLAGSTGELFF.